This is a list of T cell receptor beta chains from one sample in a study of cytomegalovirus exposure and HLA in healthy donors. Produced via immunoSEQ multiplex PCR; TCRdb's table is partial and in-frame only. The profile covers about 170,000 clones, with roughly four fifths appearing a single time and under 2.5% taken by the ten largest. The sequencing input was PBMCs. Receptor source: a woman aged 25 to 39 in good health and CMV-seropositive. Each CDR3 is given with its conserved first and last residue. D genes are given only for firm matches. Rows give clone size only sometimes, using once, few, many, or a class for an expanded clone.

v_gene	abundance	j_gene	d_gene	CDR3nt	CDR3aa
TRBV4-3	NA	TRBJ2-2	TRBD2	TGCGCCAGCAGCCAAGATCCTAGCGGGGGGCGAATTACCGGGGAGCTGTTTTTT	CASSQDPSGGRITGELFF
TRBV6-5	NA	TRBJ2-7	NA	TGTGCCAGCAGTTACTCGACGGGACACGTAAACTACGAGCAGTACTTC	CASSYSTGHVNYEQYF
TRBV6-5	NA	TRBJ1-6	NA	TGTGCCAGCAGTGAAAAGAGTAATTCACCCCTCCACTTT	CASSEKSNSPLHF
TRBV30	NA	TRBJ2-1	NA	TGTGCCTGGACCCAACTACCCAATGAGCAGTTCTTC	CAWTQLPNEQFF
TRBV7-2	NA	TRBJ1-1	NA	TGTGCCAGCAGCTTAGACAACAGATACATGAACACTGAAGCTTTCTTT	CASSLDNRYMNTEAFF
TRBV5-6	NA	TRBJ2-1	TRBD2	TGTGCCAGCAGCTTGCCCGAGGTTAGCGGGGGGTACAATGAGCAGTTCTTC	CASSLPEVSGGYNEQFF
TRBV7-2	NA	TRBJ2-1	TRBD2	TGTGCCAGCAGCTTAGCCAGCGGGGGGGGCTACAATGAGCAGTTCTTC	CASSLASGGGYNEQFF
TRBV5-1	NA	TRBJ2-7	TRBD1	TGCGCCAGCAGACAACCCGGGACAGGGACCTACGAGCAGTACTTC	CASRQPGTGTYEQYF
TRBV13	NA	TRBJ2-6	NA	TGTGCCAGCAGCTCGATACCCCGGTATGGGGCCAACGTCCTGACTTTC	CASSSIPRYGANVLTF
TRBV11-2	NA	TRBJ1-2	TRBD1	TGTGCCAGCAGCTCATCACCGACAGGGAGGTATGGCTACACCTTC	CASSSSPTGRYGYTF
TRBV6-6	NA	TRBJ2-7	TRBD2	TGTGCCAGCAGATTGACTAGCGGGAGCTCCTACGAGCAGTACTTC	CASRLTSGSSYEQYF
TRBV5-1	NA	TRBJ1-5	TRBD1	TGCGCCAGCAGCTCCGGGCAGGGGGGTCAGCCCCAGCATTTT	CASSSGQGGQPQHF
TRBV19	few	TRBJ1-5	TRBD1	TGTGCCAGTAGTATGACTCCAGGGGGCAGTCAGCCCCAGCATTTT	CASSMTPGGSQPQHF
TRBV6-5	NA	TRBJ1-1	NA	TGTGCCAGCACCCCAGATGGGCCGGGGACTGAAGCTTTCTTT	CASTPDGPGTEAFF
TRBV7-2	NA	TRBJ2-1	TRBD1	TGTGCCAGCAGCTCCTCCAACAGGGGAATTGGGCAGTTCTTC	CASSSSNRGIGQFF
TRBV14	NA	TRBJ2-2	NA	TGTGCCAGCAGCCGAGACCGAGCGAACACCGGGGAGCTGTTTTTT	CASSRDRANTGELFF
TRBV9	NA	TRBJ2-1	TRBD2	TGTGCCAGCAGCGACCGGACTAGCGAAACATACAATGAGCAGTTCTTC	CASSDRTSETYNEQFF
TRBV27	NA	TRBJ1-2	TRBD1	TGTGCCAGCAGTTACGGGACAGCAGCTAACTATGGCTACACCTTC	CASSYGTAANYGYTF
TRBV27	NA	TRBJ1-1	NA	TGTGCCAGCAGGAGGGATTCTTGGACTGAAGCTTTCTTT	CASRRDSWTEAFF
TRBV5-5	NA	TRBJ1-4	TRBD1	TGTGCCAGCAGCTTGACAGGGGACTTAGAAAAACTGTTTTTT	CASSLTGDLEKLFF
TRBV5-1	NA	TRBJ1-4	TRBD1	TGCGCCAGCAGCTTGGCGGGGACAGAAGATGAAAAACTGTTTTTT	CASSLAGTEDEKLFF
TRBV4-1	NA	TRBJ2-7	NA	TGCGCCAGCAGCCAAGGACTCGGCCCCTACGAGCAGTACTTC	CASSQGLGPYEQYF
TRBV7-9	NA	TRBJ2-7	NA	TGTTCCAGCAGCTTAGACAGATACGAGCAGTACTTC	CSSSLDRYEQYF
TRBV19	NA	TRBJ2-1	TRBD2	TGTGCCAGTAATGCAGCGGGGGGGCTCGACAATGAGCAGTTCTTC	CASNAAGGLDNEQFF
TRBV28	NA	TRBJ2-2	TRBD1	TGTGCCAGCAGTTGGGACAGGGTAACCGGGGAGCTGTTTTTT	CASSWDRVTGELFF
TRBV7-8	NA	TRBJ2-1	TRBD1	TGTGCCAGCAGCCCTCGAAGAGATATCAAACGACAGGGTCGGTTCTTC	CASSPRRDIKRQGRFF
TRBV5-1	NA	TRBJ2-7	NA	TGCGCCAGCAGCTTTCGCACAGGTTACGAGCAGTACTTC	CASSFRTGYEQYF
TRBV28	NA	TRBJ1-2	NA	TGTGCCAGCAGTTATCCGGGTTTGAAGTATGGCTACACCTTC	CASSYPGLKYGYTF
TRBV27	NA	TRBJ1-1	NA	TGTGCCAGCAGTTTTACGGGAAGAAACACTGAAGCTTTCTTT	CASSFTGRNTEAFF
TRBV7-2	NA	TRBJ1-1	NA	TGTGCCAGCAGCTTAGTGGGACAACTTAACACTGAAGCTTTCTTT	CASSLVGQLNTEAFF
TRBV4-3	NA	TRBJ1-1	NA	TGCGCCAGCAGCCAAGTCCGGAACACTGAAGCTTTCTTT	CASSQVRNTEAFF
TRBV7-7	NA	TRBJ2-1	NA	TGTGCCAGCAGCCGCCCGGGGGGCGATGAGCAGTTCTTC	CASSRPGGDEQFF
TRBV6-7	NA	TRBJ1-5	TRBD1	TGTGCCAGCAGTTACCCGGGACAGGGGGAACATAGCAATCAGCCCCAGCATTTT	CASSYPGQGEHSNQPQHF
TRBV5-1	few	TRBJ1-1	NA	TGCGCCAGCAGCCGGGGAATGAACACTGAAGCTTTCTTT	CASSRGMNTEAFF
TRBV7-2	few	TRBJ1-6	NA	TGTGCCAGCAGCAAAAGACAGGAGATCTCCTATAATTCACCCCTCCACTTT	CASSKRQEISYNSPLHF
TRBV10-3	NA	TRBJ2-2	NA	TGTGCCATCAGTACAGGGTCGCGGAACACCGGGGAGCTGTTTTTT	CAISTGSRNTGELFF
TRBV9	NA	TRBJ2-3	TRBD2	TGTGCCAGCACCGTGAGCGGGGGGGCCGGGGATACGCAGTATTTT	CASTVSGGAGDTQYF
TRBV27	once	TRBJ2-7	NA	TGTGCCAGCAGTTTATCAGGGACTGGGGGCTACGAGCAGTACTTC	CASSLSGTGGYEQYF
TRBV7-7	NA	TRBJ2-7	TRBD2	TGTGCCAGCAGTATGTTAGCGGGAGAAGAGCAGTACTTC	CASSMLAGEEQYF
TRBV6-5	NA	TRBJ2-1	NA	TGTGCCAGCAGTTACTGGGGCGGGGAAAACAATGAGCAGTTCTTC	CASSYWGGENNEQFF
TRBV10-3	NA	TRBJ2-1	TRBD2	TGTGCCATCAGTGAGTCGGGACTAGCATATGAGCAGTTCTTC	CAISESGLAYEQFF
TRBV9	NA	TRBJ1-2	TRBD1	TGTGCCAGCAGCGTAGCGAGGACAGGGGCCTATGGCTACACCTTC	CASSVARTGAYGYTF
TRBV27	NA	TRBJ2-2	NA	TGTGCCAGCAGTTTATCGGGCAGAAGGAACACCGGGGAGCTGTTTTTT	CASSLSGRRNTGELFF
TRBV18	NA	TRBJ2-1	TRBD2	TGTGCCAGCTCACCAACCGGGACTAGCGGTTACAATGAGCAGTTCTTC	CASSPTGTSGYNEQFF
TRBV5-1	NA	TRBJ1-3	TRBD1	TGCGCCAGCAGCCTAACCGGACAGGCCGGCTCTGGAAACACCATATATTTT	CASSLTGQAGSGNTIYF
TRBV12-5	NA	TRBJ2-1	NA	TGTGCTAGTGGTTCGGACATTTACAATGAGCAGTTCTTC	CASGSDIYNEQFF
TRBV28	NA	TRBJ1-1	NA	TGTGCCAGCAGTTATATGGCAGGGGAGTTCTTT	CASSYMAGEFF